The 19 T cell receptor beta chains below all came from one sample that was sequenced in a study of T cell responses to AZD1222 COVID-19 vaccine. The data were produced by immunoSEQ multiplex PCR, yet TCRdb's version contains in-frame clones alone and is incomplete. The sample carries about 97,000 clones, nearly 90% recorded once. This material consisted of peripheral blood, taken on day 0 of AZD1222 vaccination. The receptors here all came from an adult in good health.

This clone has only one observation. This chain links TRBV25-1 with TRBJ2-2; D is ambiguous. With 6 bases removed from V and 6 bases from J, the gap between germline ends came to 8 bases. This CDR3 comprises 12 residues. Germline CDR1 is MGHDK and CDR2 is SYGVNS. CDR3 sequence reads: CASSRPPGELFF. CDR3 nucleotide sequence: TGTGCCAGCAGCCGGCCACCCGGGGAGCTGTTTTTT.

This clone came up once. This chain connects TRBV7-8 to TRBJ1-1; D not resolved. The CDR3 spans 14 residues. Trimming removed 5 bases from V and 1 base from J, with 11 bases in between. CDR1 is SGHVS and CDR2 is FQNEAQ in the germline V gene. The chain's CDR3 is CASSPRAGNTEAFF. CDR3 in DNA: TGTGCCAGCAGCCCCCGGGCGGGGAACACTGAAGCTTTCTTT.

This chain links TRBV3-1 (or the pseudogene TRBV3-2) with TRBJ2-7; the D is unclear. Germline values: CDR1 LGHDT, CDR2 YNNKEL (reference sequence). This CDR3 spans 12 amino acids. Trimming took 2 bases from V and 0 from J, leaving 2 bases between them. CDR3 protein: CASSQLSYEQYF. CDR3 bases: TGTGCCAGCAGCCAACTCTCCTACGAGCAGTACTTC.

This chain joins TRBV2 and TRBJ2-7; 9 bases match TRBD1. Germline lookup yields CDR1 SNHLY and CDR2 FYNNEI. The CDR3 totals 14 residues. J was trimmed by 3 bases and V by 8 bases; bases with no gene match: 8. CDR3 loop: CASARTGALYEQYF. CDR3 DNA sequence: TGTGCCAGCGCGCGGACAGGGGCCCTCTACGAGCAGTACTTC.

The rearrangement joins TRBV9 to TRBJ1-6, with a possible D match to TRBD1 (6 bases). Between the trimmed V and J ends, which lost 0 bases and 7 bases, there was a span of 11 bases. The CDR3 length is 15 residues. The germline V gene encodes CDR1 SGDLS and CDR2 YYNGEE. The CDR3 sequence: CASSVGGGPNSPLHF. DNA for the CDR3: TGTGCCAGCAGCGTAGGGGGGGGCCCCAATTCACCCCTCCACTTT.

The chain's CDR3 is CASSKEDELLMDYTGELFF. The CDR3 DNA reads as TGTGCCAGCAGCAAAGAAGATGAGCTCTTAATGGATTACACCGGGGAGCTGTTTTTT. This sequence joins TRBV21-1 and TRBJ2-2. TRBV21-1 is shown as a pseudogene. The CDR3 is 19 amino acids.

The gene calls are TRBV5-1 and TRBJ2-7; 8 bases align to TRBD1. Germline V gene data show CDR1 as SGHRS and CDR2 as YFSETQ. J lost 2 bases, V lost 2 bases, and 0 bases had no gene match. The CDR3 contains 13 residues. CDR3 nucleotide sequence: TGCGCCAGCAGCTTACAGGGGGCCTACGAGCAGTACTTC. It yields the protein CASSLQGAYEQYF.

The chain employs TRBV5-1 and TRBJ2-5; D might be TRBD1 (6 bases). CDR1 and CDR2 (germline): SGHRS, YFSETQ. The CDR3 totals 12 residues. Trimming removed 2 bases from V and 4 bases from J, with 6 bases in between. The CDR3 loop is CASSLQGETQYF. CDR3 bases: TGCGCCAGCAGCTTACAGGGAGAGACCCAGTACTTC.

This rearrangement joins TRBV12-3 or TRBV12-4 to TRBJ2-7, with 7 bases matching TRBD2. Trimming cost V 5 bases and J 2 bases; bases outside gene matches: 3. The CDR3 has 13 amino acids. The CDR3 nucleotides read TGTGCCAGCAGTAAAAGCGGGACCTACGAGCAGTACTTC. The encoded protein is CASSKSGTYEQYF.

The V gene is TRBV6-5, the J gene TRBJ1-2, with D perhaps matching TRBD1 (6 bases). Germline CDR1 and CDR2: MNHEY and SVGAGI. This CDR3 has 15 amino acids. Trimming shortened V by 5 bases and J by 4 bases, and 17 bases separated the two germline ends. DNA of the CDR3: TGTGCCAGCAGTCGAAAATACGAGGGGGGCTATGGCTACACCTTC. This codes for CASSRKYEGGYGYTF.

The chain couples TRBV6-1 to TRBJ1-1, with no clear D. Germline V gene data show CDR1 as MNHNS and CDR2 as SASEGT. The CDR3 contains 14 residues. With 0 bases removed from V and 3 bases from J, the gap between germline ends came to 8 bases. CDR3 nucleotides: TGTGCCAGCAGTGAAGCGACGGACCACACTGAAGCTTTCTTT. This gives the protein CASSEATDHTEAFF.

The chain has TRBV6-1 and TRBJ2-3; D may be TRBD1 (6 bases). This CDR3 is built from 14 residues. Germline V gives CDR1 MNHNS, CDR2 SASEGT. V gave up 3 bases and J gave up 5 bases, with 12 bases separating them. The CDR3 nucleotides read TGTGCCAGCAGTGATTGGGGGCGCGGAGATACGCAGTATTTT. Residues: CASSDWGRGDTQYF.

The V call is TRBV7-2, the J call TRBJ1-5; 7 nucleotides agree with TRBD1. Germline values: CDR1 SGHTA, CDR2 FQGNSA. The CDR3 runs 15 residues. Trimming cost V 4 bases and J 6 bases; bases outside gene matches: 9. The CDR3 region has the DNA TGTGCCAGCAGCTCTGGGTCAGCAGGGGGTCAGCCCCAGCATTTT. Translated, it gives CASSSGSAGGQPQHF.

The chain links TRBV9 to TRBJ2-3, with D maybe TRBD2 (5 bases). This CDR3 has 13 residues. Germline V CDR1 and CDR2: SGDLS, YYNGEE. Trimming removed 1 base at V and 10 bases at J, with 13 bases between. The CDR3 loop reads CASSVTPPGAQYF. CDR3 sequence (DNA): TGTGCCAGCAGCGTAACCCCTCCCGGGGCGCAGTATTTT. Variable domain in full (rest from reference TRBV9 and TRBJ2-3): DSGVTQTPKHLITATGQRVTLRCSPRSGDLSVYWYQQSLDQGLQFLIQYYNGEERAKGNILERFSAQQFPDLHSELNLSSLELGDSALYFCASSVTPPGAQYFGPGTRLTVL.

This chain links TRBV6-5 with TRBJ2-5; 7 bases fit TRBD1. Germline CDR1 and CDR2: MNHEY and SVGAGI. There are 13 residues in the CDR3. V dropped 5 bases and J dropped 5; count of bases not matched to a gene: 5. The CDR3 spells CASSLTGMETQYF. CDR3 DNA sequence: TGTGCCAGCAGTCTGACAGGGATGGAGACCCAGTACTTC.

This clone appeared a few times. CDR3 loop: CASSLYRGRDEQFF. The CDR3 DNA is TGCGCCAGCAGCCTTTACAGGGGAAGAGACGAGCAGTTCTTC. This chain connects TRBV4-3 to TRBJ2-1; 7 positions agree with TRBD1. The CDR3 is 14 residues long. After removal of 4 bases from V and 10 bases from J, the junction contained 10 bases not matched to a gene. Germline loops: CDR1 LGHNA, CDR2 YSLEER.

V gene TRBV27 combines with J gene TRBJ1-2; TRBD1 might be the D (5 bases). Germline CDR1 reads MNHEY; CDR2 reads SMNVEV (reference sequence). The CDR3 is made up of 16 amino acids. Trimming shortened V by 2 bases and J by 1 base, and 14 bases separated the two germline ends. The DNA for the CDR3 is TGTGCCAGCAGTTTAAGGGCCGGGACCGGTAACTATGGCTACACCTTC. As protein: CASSLRAGTGNYGYTF.

This chain links TRBV18 with TRBJ2-1; D might be TRBD2 (5 bases). V dropped 3 bases and J dropped 8 bases, with 8 bases sitting between them. The germline gives CDR1 KGHSH, CDR2 LQKENI. This CDR3 region has 12 residues. Written as DNA, the CDR3 is TGTGCCAGCTCACCCCAGAGGGATGAGCAGTTCTTC. It yields the protein CASSPQRDEQFF.

J is TRBJ2-7 and V is TRBV3-1 (or the pseudogene TRBV3-2); D is ambiguous. The CDR3 is made up of 13 amino acids. V lost 0 bases and J lost 3, with 6 bases in between. Germline values: CDR1 LGHDT, CDR2 YNNKEL (reference sequence). The CDR3 coding sequence is TGTGCCAGCAGCCAAGATCCCCGCTACGAGCAGTACTTC. Amino acids: CASSQDPRYEQYF.